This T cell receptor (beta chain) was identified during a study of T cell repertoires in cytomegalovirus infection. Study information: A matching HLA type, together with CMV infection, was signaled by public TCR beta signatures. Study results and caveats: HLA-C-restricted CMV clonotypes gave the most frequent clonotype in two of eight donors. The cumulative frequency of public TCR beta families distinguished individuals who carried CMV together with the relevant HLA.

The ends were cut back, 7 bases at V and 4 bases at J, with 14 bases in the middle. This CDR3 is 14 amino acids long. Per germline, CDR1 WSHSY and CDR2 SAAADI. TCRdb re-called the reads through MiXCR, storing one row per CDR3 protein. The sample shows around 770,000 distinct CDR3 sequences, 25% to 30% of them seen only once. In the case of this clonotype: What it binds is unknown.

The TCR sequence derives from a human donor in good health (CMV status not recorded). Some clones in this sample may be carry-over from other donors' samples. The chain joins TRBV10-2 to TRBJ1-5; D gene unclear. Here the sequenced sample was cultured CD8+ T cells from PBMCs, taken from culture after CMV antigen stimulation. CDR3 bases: TGCGCCAGCATGCGTGAGGGATGGAATCAGCCCCAGCATTTT. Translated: CASMREGWNQPQHF.